The 6 T cell receptor beta chains reported below all come from one sample, sequenced in a study of early T cells in non-severe SARS-CoV-2 infection (dated by TCRdb to about 2021). The library was prepared using 5' RACE. Instrument on record: NextSeq 500. TCRdb reran the public reads through fastp at Q25 and MiXCR, keeping productive beta chains. CDR3 protein duplicates are merged, each entry listing the most common genes and DNA. The sample data list over 90,000 distinct CDR3 sequences, and 13% of these were observed just once. Over 5% of the sample lies in the top ten. Sample: whole blood. These TCRs come from an adult who was a healthcare worker with PCR-confirmed SARS-CoV-2 infection or an uninfected control (not recorded which).

This chain joins TRBV28 and TRBJ2-3; D is unresolved. V lost 8 bases and J lost 1, with 7 bases in between. This CDR3 spans 12 amino acids. CDR1 is MDHEN and CDR2 is SYDVKM in the germline V gene. CDR3 bases: TGTGCCAGCGACGGCGGCACAGATACGCAGTATTTT. As protein: CASDGGTDTQYF. Variable domain in full (rest from reference TRBV28 and TRBJ2-3): DVKVTQSSRYLVKRTGEKVFLECVQDMDHENMFWYRQDPGLGLRLIYFSYDVKMKEKGDIPEGYSVSREKKERFSLILESASTNQTSMYLCASDGGTDTQYFGPGTRLTVL.

The V gene is TRBV19, the J gene TRBJ2-5; D perhaps matches TRBD2 (5 bases). The germline gives CDR1 LNHDA, CDR2 SQIVND (reference sequence). Trimming shortened V by 6 bases and J by 2 bases, and 10 bases separated the two germline ends. The CDR3 runs 13 residues. The CDR3 region has the DNA TGTGCCAGTAGCCGGGGTGGGCAAGAGACCCAGTACTTC. This translates into CASSRGGQETQYF.

This clonotype was recorded at least ten times. The gene calls are TRBV18 and TRBJ2-7; the D gene is possibly TRBD2 (5 bases). This CDR3 comprises 12 residues. The V end lost 6 bases, the J end lost 3 bases, and 9 bases lay between the germline ends. The germline gives CDR1 KGHSH, CDR2 LQKENI. CDR3 nucleotide sequence: TGTGCCAGCTCCTACGGGATCTACGAGCAGTACTTC. Encoded protein: CASSYGIYEQYF.

V is TRBV7-9 and J is TRBJ1-2; possible D gene TRBD1, 5 bases. Trimming shortened V by 0 bases and J by 5 bases, and 10 bases separated the two germline ends. Germline V gives CDR1 SEHNR, CDR2 FQNEAQ (reference sequence). The CDR3 runs to 14 residues. The CDR3 DNA reads TGTGCCAGCAGCTTAGCGGGACGTGAATATGGCTACACCTTC. Residues: CASSLAGREYGYTF.

This clonotype was seen more than once but under ten times. J is TRBJ1-1 and V is TRBV7-2, with a tentative D call TRBD1 (5 bases). V was shortened by 4 bases and J by 7 bases, with 16 bases between the two germline ends. The CDR3 is 14 residues long. Germline V CDR1 and CDR2: SGHTA, FQGNSA. The CDR3 sequence is CASSSGPGMVEAFF. The CDR3 DNA is TGTGCCAGCAGCTCGGGACCTGGGATGGTTGAAGCTTTCTTT.

This clonotype was observed many times. The chain couples TRBV20-1 to TRBJ2-5; the D is unclear. This CDR3 is 12 amino acids long. The germline V and J ends were trimmed by 3 bases and 4 bases, with 9 bases remaining between them. In germline, CDR1 is DFQATT, CDR2 SNEGSKA (reference sequence). CDR3 sequence: CSASLGLETQYF. For the CDR3, the DNA is TGCAGTGCTAGTCTAGGGTTAGAGACCCAGTACTTC.